Sequencing of this TCR beta chain was carried out in a study of blood T cell repertoires in COVID-19. Study-wide context: Some COVID-19 samples were acute and others convalescent; all came from the United States, Italy and Spain. PBMCs, B-cell-depleted T cells, or T cells provided the cDNA or gDNA that made up the material.

Authors' data handling: Estimation of nucleated cell counts was performed using reference gene primer amplification. Assay used: immunoSEQ multiplex PCR; TCRdb lists only in-frame clones, some missing. V, J and clone size reflect that table, while D and trimming were determined from the DNA. The sample records some 200,000 clones, 80% to 95% being singletons. The sequence came from a man aged 50 to 60 with acute or convalescent COVID-19. Sequencing was performed on peripheral blood.

The CDR3, as DNA: TGTGCCAGACCTTTCGTTCGGTTGGGAGATCTGAACACAGATACGCAGTATTTT. Its protein product is CARPFVRLGDLNTDTQYF. The gene calls are TRBV7-5 and TRBJ2-3; whether TRBD2, the table's D call, matches the DNA was not checked. TRBV7-5 is marked as a pseudogene. The CDR3 runs 18 residues.